The 6 T cell receptor beta chains in this list originate from one sample, sequenced in a study of blood T cell repertoires in COVID-19. Sequencing used immunoSEQ multiplex PCR; TCRdb keeps in-frame clones, though not all of them. This table holds over 200,000 clones, 85% found once. Material: PBMCs or T cells enriched from blood (not recorded which). All receptors come from a man aged 35-49 years who had recovered from COVID-19.

The chain recombines TRBV2 with TRBJ2-2; D is perhaps TRBD1 (6 bases). The CDR3 loop spans 14 amino acids. Per the germline V gene, CDR1 is SNHLY and CDR2 is FYNNEI. The V and J ends lost 4 bases and 4 bases respectively, with 10 bases between them. CDR3 sequence (DNA): TGTGCCAGCAGTGTCACAGGGATCACCGGGGAGCTGTTTTTT. Protein product: CASSVTGITGELFF.

The table lists this clone with a count of one. The V call is TRBV4-1, the J call TRBJ2-1, with TRBD1 matching over 10 bases. The J segment lost 6 bases and the V segment lost 1 base, leaving 9 bases of the junction unmatched. There are 17 residues in the CDR3. Looked up from germline, CDR1 is MGHRA and CDR2 is YSYEKL. For the CDR3, the DNA is TGCGCCAGCAGCCAAGTCGACCGGACAGGGGGTACCAATGAGCAGTTCTTC. Amino acids: CASSQVDRTGGTNEQFF.

V gene TRBV25-1 combines with J gene TRBJ1-1; a possible D gene is TRBD1 (5 bases). CDR3 length: 11 residues. Trimming took 4 bases from V and 11 from J, leaving 11 bases between them. The germline V gene has CDR1 MGHDK and CDR2 SYGVNS. The CDR3 DNA follows: TGTGCCAGCAGTGGATGGACAAAGGCTTTCTTT. Protein sequence: CASSGWTKAFF.

This clone was seen a single time. The rearrangement joins TRBV19 to TRBJ1-6; no reliable D call. Between the trimmed V and J ends, which lost 0 bases and 7 bases, there was a span of 7 bases. The V gene's germline CDR1 is LNHDA and CDR2 SQIVND (reference sequence). This CDR3 is 14 amino acids long. CDR3 nucleotide sequence: TGTGCCAGTAGTATAGACTATCTCAATTCACCCCTCCACTTT. It codes for CASSIDYLNSPLHF.

A word on this clone: A read error may produce the germline difference seen at one junction end. This chain joins TRBV7-7 and TRBJ2-2; possible D gene TRBD1, 7 bases. The CDR3 covers 15 residues. Germline V lookup: CDR1 SSHAT, CDR2 FNYEAQ (reference sequence). Written as DNA, the CDR3 is TGTGCTAGCAGCCCAGTCCCAGGGGGGACCGGGGAGCTGTTTTTT. Translating it yields CASSPVPGGTGELFF.

The V call is TRBV30, the J call TRBJ1-1; possibly TRBD1 for D (6 bases). V shed 8 bases and J shed 2 bases, with 12 bases lying between them. The germline CDR1 and CDR2 sequences are GTSNPN and SVGIG (reference sequence). The CDR3 spans 12 residues. CDR3 in amino acids: CANRGGNTEAFF. The CDR3 DNA reads TGTGCCAATAGGGGGGGAAACACTGAAGCTTTCTTT.